The 16 T cell receptor beta chains below come from one sample, sequenced in a study of blood T cell repertoires in COVID-19. The protocol was immunoSEQ multiplex PCR, while the TCRdb copy is restricted to in-frame clones and leaves out a portion. The sample holds about 240,000 clones; around 83% are singletons and the top ten take approximately 10%. Sequencing was performed on peripheral blood. Source of these receptors: a woman of 80 years or more with acute or convalescent COVID-19.

The rearrangement joins TRBV5-4 to TRBJ1-1; weak D call: TRBD1 (5 bases). V was trimmed by 0 bases and J by 11 bases, leaving 14 bases between them. The CDR3 has 13 residues. Looked up from germline, CDR1 is SGHNT and CDR2 is YYREEE (reference sequence). CDR3 region: CASSLAGRGDAFF. The DNA for the CDR3 is TGTGCCAGCAGCTTGGCTGGTCGGGGGGACGCTTTCTTT. Full variable domain (outside the CDR3, taken from reference TRBV5-4 and TRBJ1-1): ETGVTQSPTHLIKTRGQQVTLRCSSQSGHNTVSWYQQALGQGPQFIFQYYREEENGRGNFPPRFSGLQFPNYSSELNVNALELDDSALYLCASSLAGRGDAFFGQGTRLTVV.

The chain's CDR3 is CASSLSGQGSSPLHF. The CDR3 nucleotides read TGTGCCAGCAGCTTGAGCGGACAGGGATCTTCACCCCTCCACTTT. V and J are TRBV5-6 and TRBJ1-6; 8 bases fit TRBD1. Germline CDR1 and CDR2: SGHDT and YYEEEE. This CDR3 is 15 amino acids long. The V segment lost 1 base and the J segment 9 bases; nucleotides outside the gene matches: 6.

The chain links TRBV9 to TRBJ1-2, with a tentative D call TRBD1 (5 bases). The V and J ends lost 4 bases and 4 bases respectively, with 17 bases between them. The CDR3 runs 15 residues. Germline lookup yields CDR1 SGDLS and CDR2 YYNGEE. The CDR3: CASSPRQLSTYGYTF. CDR3 nucleotides: TGTGCCAGCAGCCCAAGACAGCTTTCTACCTATGGCTACACCTTC.

This clone is classed as medium-sized (0.01 to 0.1%). V and J are TRBV2 and TRBJ2-1; D gene ambiguous. The CDR3 sequence is 11 residues long. V lost 6 bases, J lost 4 bases, and 4 bases lay in between. Germline V gives CDR1 SNHLY, CDR2 FYNNEI. The CDR3 sequence is CASREYNEQFF. CDR3 DNA sequence: TGTGCCAGCAGGGAGTACAATGAGCAGTTCTTC.

V and J are TRBV18 and TRBJ1-6, with TRBD1 identical over 8 bases. In germline, CDR1 is KGHSH, CDR2 LQKENI. V shed 2 bases, J shed 6 bases, and the junction held 9 bases outside the gene matches. This CDR3 spans 17 amino acids. The CDR3 sequence is CASSPGVGGQGNSPLHF. In DNA form, the CDR3 reads TGTGCCAGCTCACCAGGGGTAGGTGGACAGGGTAATTCACCCCTCCACTTT.

This clone was seen more than once but under ten times. This CDR3 is CASSIDRGRNQPQHF. The CDR3 DNA reads TGTGCCAGCAGCATAGACAGGGGTCGCAATCAGCCCCAGCATTTT. The gene calls are TRBV5-4 and TRBJ1-5; 8 bases match TRBD1. CDR3 length: 15 residues. V lost 4 bases and J lost 2; bases outside the gene matches: 5. Looked up from germline, CDR1 is SGHNT and CDR2 is YYREEE (reference sequence).

This clone turned up a few times. This rearrangement joins TRBV2 to TRBJ1-3, with D possibly being TRBD1 (6 bases). The CDR3 is made up of 15 amino acids. V was trimmed by 5 bases and J by 0 bases, leaving 11 bases between them. CDR1 and CDR2 (germline): SNHLY, FYNNEI. Here the CDR3 reads CASSRQVNSGNTIYF. CDR3 DNA sequence: TGTGCCAGCAGTCGACAGGTAAACTCTGGAAACACCATATATTTT. Together with reference TRBV2 and TRBJ1-3, the CDR3 gives the full variable domain: EPEVTQTPSHQVTQMGQEVILRCVPISNHLYFYWYRQILGQKVEFLVSFYNNEISEKSEIFDDQFSVERPDGSNFTLKIRSTKLEDSAMYFCASSRQVNSGNTIYFGEGSWLTVV.

This clone showed up just once. The chain links TRBV5-1 to TRBJ2-7, with TRBD1 as a possible D gene (6 bases). The length of the CDR3 is 14 residues. V lost 4 bases, J lost 7 bases, and 18 bases lay in between. In germline, CDR1 is SGHRS, CDR2 YFSETQ. CDR3 bases: TGCGCCAGCAGCCTGGCAGGGGCGGGTCAAGAGCAGTACTTC. Translated: CASSLAGAGQEQYF.

The chain carries TRBV19 and TRBJ1-2; tentative D call: TRBD1 (5 bases). Germline-derived CDR1 and CDR2 are LNHDA and SQIVND (reference sequence). V lost 6 bases, J lost 3 bases, and 11 bases lay in between. The CDR3 consists of 13 residues. CDR3 DNA: TGTGCCAGTAGCCAGGGTTTGGACTATGGCTACACCTTC. Translation gives CASSQGLDYGYTF.

This clone was picked up a small number of times. The genes are TRBV7-9 and TRBJ1-1, with a possible D match to TRBD1 (5 bases). Trimming shortened V by 7 bases and J by 3 bases, and 12 bases separated the two germline ends. The CDR3 covers 13 residues. From germline, CDR1 is SEHNR and CDR2 FQNEAQ (reference sequence). Here the CDR3 reads CASIRRGDTEAFF. In nucleotides, the CDR3 is TGTGCCAGCATTCGGAGGGGAGACACTGAAGCTTTCTTT. The full variable domain, rest sourced from reference TRBV7-9 and TRBJ1-1, is DTGVSQNPRHKITKRGQNVTFRCDPISEHNRLYWYRQTLGQGPEFLTYFQNEAQLEKSRLLSDRFSAERPKGSFSTLEIQRTEQGDSAMYLCASIRRGDTEAFFGQGTRLTVV.

V gene TRBV6-6 combines with J gene TRBJ1-1, with D hard to call. The CDR3 has 13 residues. V dropped 2 bases and J dropped 1 base, with 5 bases sitting between them. Germline CDR1 reads MNHNY; CDR2 reads SVGAGI (reference sequence). The chain's CDR3 is CASSYAQNTEAFF. In DNA form, the CDR3 reads TGTGCCAGCAGTTACGCACAGAACACTGAAGCTTTCTTT.

The rearrangement uses TRBV7-3 and TRBJ2-2; the D gene is possibly TRBD1 (5 bases). There are 13 residues in the CDR3. Germline lookup yields CDR1 SGHTA and CDR2 FQGTGA. V was trimmed by 4 bases and J by 4 bases, leaving 7 bases between them. CDR3 loop: CASSSRVTGELFF. Written as DNA, the CDR3 is TGTGCCAGCAGCTCCAGGGTCACCGGGGAGCTGTTTTTT.

The rearrangement joins TRBV27 to TRBJ1-2, with D maybe TRBD1 (6 bases). This CDR3 has 14 residues. Germline CDR1 and CDR2: MNHEY and SMNVEV (reference sequence). V lost 5 bases, J lost 7 bases, and 17 bases lay in between. CDR3 in amino acids: CASSTQGMSAGYTF. The DNA for the CDR3 is TGTGCCAGCAGTACACAGGGCATGAGTGCTGGCTACACCTTC.

This chain connects TRBV15 to TRBJ1-4; 7 bases match TRBD1. Germline CDR1 reads LNHNV; CDR2 reads YYDKDF (reference sequence). This CDR3 has 16 amino acids. V was pared by 0 bases and J by 3 bases, with 4 bases of the junction left unmatched. The CDR3 nucleotides read TGTGCCACCAGCAGAGATAGGCAGGGGGCTAATGAAAAACTGTTTTTT. Amino acid sequence: CATSRDRQGANEKLFF.

This chain uses TRBV6-2 or TRBV6-3 with TRBJ2-2; 10 bases match TRBD2. Germline-derived CDR1 and CDR2 are MNHEY and SVGEGT. This CDR3 region has 15 residues. J lost 6 bases, V lost 5 bases, and 6 bases had no gene match. This chain's CDR3 is CASSGAGGLSGELFF. The CDR3 DNA reads TGTGCCAGCAGTGGAGCGGGGGGGTTGTCCGGGGAGCTGTTTTTT.

The CDR3 region is CASSGAPGVYGYTF. CDR3 in DNA: TGTGCCAGCTCTGGGGCCCCGGGGGTCTATGGCTACACCTTC. This rearrangement joins TRBV28 to TRBJ1-2; TRBD1 might be the D (5 bases). V was shortened by 8 bases and J by 4 bases, with 17 bases between the two germline ends. Germline V gives CDR1 MDHEN, CDR2 SYDVKM. The CDR3 is made up of 14 amino acids.